The sequence of this T cell receptor beta chain was determined in a study of blood T cell repertoires in COVID-19. The authors' processing: Amplification of reference gene primers provided the estimated nucleated cell counts. Clones were read by immunoSEQ multiplex PCR, and TCRdb kept only the in-frame ones, dropping some. The V and J calls and the clone size are those of that table, but D and trimming were determined from the DNA. The sample lists around 160,000 clones, approximately 86% occurring once. The V segment lost 3 bases and the J segment 2 bases; nucleotides outside the gene matches: 10. This CDR3 has 17 amino acids. Germline assignment: CDR1 MDHEN and CDR2 SYDVKM. A single count supports this clone.

The chain recombines TRBV28 with TRBJ1-5, with 7 bases lining up with TRBD1. The specimen was peripheral blood. The clonotype was recovered from a man in his sixties with acute or convalescent COVID-19. The DNA of the CDR3 is TGTGCCAGCAGTTTGATTGGAGGGACAGCTGGCAATCAGCCCCAGCATTTT. It specifies CASSLIGGTAGNQPQHF.